This T cell receptor (beta chain) was obtained from a study of T cell responses to AZD1222 COVID-19 vaccine (dated by TCRdb to the early 2020s). Background for the entire study: A total of about 230 trial participants underwent TCR sequencing, of whom 207 received two doses of AZD1222 and some 26 received two doses of the MenACWY control vaccine. Trial participants were enrolled by age into 18-55, 56-69 and 70-plus year subgroups, with around 150, 28 and 57 TCR-sequenced participants respectively.

With regard to this clone: Its antigen has not been determined. Within one base of it there is no much larger clone, and no base qualities were kept.

General findings and caveats noted by the study authors: Reportedly, close to half of the unique spike-specific TCRs recognized epitopes lying outside the regions that are mutated in the B.1.351 and B.1.1.7 variants. After two AZD1222 doses, both the breadth and the depth of spike-specific TCRs were significantly higher than at day 0 and than in MenACWY recipients. Most participants were white British and females outnumbered males, and the authors suggested that clonal diversity may have been underestimated. Vaccine-associated CD4 TCRs spanned the whole spike protein, with dominant responses in regions 160-218 and 743-854. Because no day 14 peak-response samples were available, repertoires were characterized only after the peak T cell response. Conclusions about previously exposed vaccinees are limited because only six or seven AZD1222 recipients were SARS-CoV-2 seropositive at baseline. The 56-69-year group was small, and its depth increase did not reach significance, likely because of low power.

In the paper's terms, the time point label means: baseline before first vaccination. The treatment or condition tag for this specimen amounts to: meningococcal conjugate vaccine given as trial control. Samples from vaccinated people were obtained from the UK trials COV001 and COV002, which included a single-blind randomized controlled phase 2/3 trial of AZD1222 (ChAdOx1 nCoV-19) in healthy adults. For TCRbeta chain sequencing, PBMC samples were collected from trial participants at day 0 and at day 28 after the second dose. The CDR3 regions of human TCRbeta chains were subjected to immunosequencing. Per the authors' processing: TCRs in the repertoires were matched against a reference library of SARS-CoV-2-specific TCRs that had been generated with the MIRA antigen-specificity platform. Breadth meant the fraction of unique TCRs that were SARS-CoV-2-associated, whereas depth meant the fraction of total T cells that were SARS-CoV-2-associated. Using the MIRA data, each spike-specific TCR was mapped to the spike region that the TCR reacts to and placed in a CD4 or CD8 class. Log10-transformed breadth and depth values were compared by one-way ANOVA with Sidak's multiple comparisons tests. Imported from immuneACCESS, the table was reduced by TCRdb to in-frame sequences with V and J called. These copies leave out some clones; in studies compared against another copy, an unresolved V gene accounts for under half, and the cause of the remainder is not known. That table is the source of V, J and clone size, and D and trimming were worked out from the DNA. A total of 150,000 to 200,000 clones appear in this sample, over 80% of them only once. The ten largest account for about 2.5% of the sample.

Trimming removed 2 bases from V and 3 bases from J; the gene matches leave 9 bases unexplained. The CDR3 measures 18 amino acids from cysteine to phenylalanine. Left in the record is the CDR3 DNA by itself, 54 bases read in frame from the first base. The germline V gene (reference sequence) specifies SGHNT as CDR1 and YYREEE as CDR2. This TCR came from an adult in good health. The input for sequencing was peripheral blood, taken on day 0 of MenACWY control vaccination. The sequence joins TRBV5-4 to TRBJ2-4, with 12 bases in between that match TRBD2. The nucleotide sequence is TGTGCCAGCAGCTTTTCGGGGACTAGCGGGCTTTACAAAAACATTCAGTACTTC. The resulting protein is CASSFSGTSGLYKNIQYF.